This is a list of T cell receptor beta chains from one sample in a study of beta chain features in type 1 diabetes. Sequencing was performed with immunoSEQ multiplex PCR; in TCRdb, only in-frame clones are kept and a portion is missing. Here the sample spans 900,000 or so clones, about 17% being singletons. The source material was naive CD4+ T cells from blood. The receptors originated from a woman younger than 35 in good health. Both conserved end residues are part of each CDR3. Fields, in order: D gene, J gene, clone size, CDR3 length, V gene, CDR3 protein, CDR3 DNA. A D gene is named only where the DNA matches it firmly. Expanded clones are given a class, and other clones once, few, many or no size at all.

>TRBD2|TRBJ2-1|few|14|TRBV28
CASSRREAYNEQFF
TGTGCCAGCAGTCGGCGGGAGGCTTACAATGAGCAGTTCTTC
>TRBD1|TRBJ1-5|NA|16|TRBV6-6
CASSYATGQFGQPQHF
TGTGCCAGCAGTTACGCAACGGGACAGTTCGGTCAGCCCCAGCATTTT
>NA|TRBJ1-1|NA|13|TRBV29-1
CSVEPPGYTEAFF
TGCAGCGTTGAACCACCAGGCTACACTGAAGCTTTCTTT
>NA|TRBJ2-1|few|14|TRBV14
CASSHRNRYNEQFF
TGTGCCAGCAGCCATCGAAATCGCTACAATGAGCAGTTCTTC
>NA|TRBJ2-5|NA|14|TRBV28
CASSLSGGQETQYF
TGTGCCAGCAGTTTATCGGGTGGACAAGAGACCCAGTACTTC
>NA|TRBJ2-6|NA|17|TRBV27
CASSSAGLLSGANVLTF
TGTGCCAGCAGTTCGGCTGGGTTACTCTCTGGGGCCAACGTCCTGACTTTC
>NA|TRBJ1-5|NA|14|TRBV6-1
CASSEAGGTQPQHF
TGTGCCAGCAGTGAAGCTGGGGGAACTCAGCCCCAGCATTTT
>NA|TRBJ2-3|NA|13|TRBV12-5
CASGQGGTDTQYF
TGTGCTAGTGGCCAAGGGGGCACAGATACGCAGTATTTT
>NA|TRBJ2-7|NA|15|TRBV9
CASSPRGSRGYEQYF
TGTGCCAGCAGCCCCCGCGGGTCCCGCGGGTACGAGCAGTACTTC
>TRBD1|TRBJ1-2|few|15|TRBV5-4
CASSHSTDRVYGYTF
TGTGCCAGCAGCCATTCAACTGACAGGGTCTATGGCTACACCTTC